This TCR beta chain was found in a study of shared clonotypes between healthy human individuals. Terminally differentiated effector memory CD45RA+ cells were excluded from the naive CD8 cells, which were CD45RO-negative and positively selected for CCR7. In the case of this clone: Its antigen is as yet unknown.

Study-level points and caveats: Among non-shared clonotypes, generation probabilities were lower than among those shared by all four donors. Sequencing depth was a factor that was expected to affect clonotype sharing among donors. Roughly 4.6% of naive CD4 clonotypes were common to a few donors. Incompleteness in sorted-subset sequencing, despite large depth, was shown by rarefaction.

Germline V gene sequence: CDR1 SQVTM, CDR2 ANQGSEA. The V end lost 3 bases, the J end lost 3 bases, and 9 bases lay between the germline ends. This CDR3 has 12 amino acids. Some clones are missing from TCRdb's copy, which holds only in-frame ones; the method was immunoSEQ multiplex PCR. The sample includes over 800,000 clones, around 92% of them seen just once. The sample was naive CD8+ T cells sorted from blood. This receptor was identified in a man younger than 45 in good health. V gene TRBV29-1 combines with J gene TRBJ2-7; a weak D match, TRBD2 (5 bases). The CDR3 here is CSVETTGYEQYF. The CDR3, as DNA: TGCAGCGTTGAGACTACCGGCTACGAGCAGTACTTC.